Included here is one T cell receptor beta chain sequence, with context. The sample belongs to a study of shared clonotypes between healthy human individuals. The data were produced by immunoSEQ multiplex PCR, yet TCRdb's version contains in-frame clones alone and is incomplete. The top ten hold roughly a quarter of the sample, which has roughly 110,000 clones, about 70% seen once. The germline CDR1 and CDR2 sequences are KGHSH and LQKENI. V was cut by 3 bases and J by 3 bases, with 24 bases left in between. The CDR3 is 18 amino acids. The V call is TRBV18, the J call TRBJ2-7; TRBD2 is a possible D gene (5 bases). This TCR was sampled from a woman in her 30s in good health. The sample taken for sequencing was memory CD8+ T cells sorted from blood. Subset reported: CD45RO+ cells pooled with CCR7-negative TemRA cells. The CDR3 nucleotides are TGTGCCAGCTCACCTTCAAGGCGGGTGGGCCGCCCTGGCTACGAGCAGTACTTC. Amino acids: CASSPSRRVGRPGYEQYF.